What follows are 2 T cell receptor beta chains derived from one specimen sequenced in a study of beta chain features in type 1 diabetes. What was sequenced were expressed TCRB transcripts, since all of the isolated RNA had been reverse transcribed. Only in-frame clones appear in the TCRdb table, and some are missing; sequencing was by immunoSEQ multiplex PCR. The sample has around 150,000 clones, about 7.1% seen once; the top ten hold roughly 1.5%. Source material: central memory CD4+ T cells from blood. Receptors originate from a woman aged 30 to 39 in good health.

This clone was detected only a few times. The chain links TRBV4-3 to TRBJ2-2; TRBD2 matches at 7 bases. The V gene's germline CDR1 is LGHNA and CDR2 YSLEER. J gave up 1 base and V 4 bases, and 9 bases lay outside the gene matches. This CDR3 contains 17 residues. This chain's CDR3 is CASSPNPPGGNTGELFF. In DNA form, the CDR3 reads TGCGCCAGCAGCCCTAACCCCCCGGGAGGGAACACCGGGGAGCTGTTTTTT.

The table lists this clone with many counts. This chain connects TRBV15 to TRBJ2-3; no reliable D call. Trimming removed 1 base at V and 4 bases at J, with 6 bases between. The CDR3 has 13 amino acids. CDR1 and CDR2 (germline): LNHNV, YYDKDF (reference sequence). CDR3 in DNA: TGTGCCACCAGCAGAGCCCCCGCAGATACGCAGTATTTT. It translates to CATSRAPADTQYF.